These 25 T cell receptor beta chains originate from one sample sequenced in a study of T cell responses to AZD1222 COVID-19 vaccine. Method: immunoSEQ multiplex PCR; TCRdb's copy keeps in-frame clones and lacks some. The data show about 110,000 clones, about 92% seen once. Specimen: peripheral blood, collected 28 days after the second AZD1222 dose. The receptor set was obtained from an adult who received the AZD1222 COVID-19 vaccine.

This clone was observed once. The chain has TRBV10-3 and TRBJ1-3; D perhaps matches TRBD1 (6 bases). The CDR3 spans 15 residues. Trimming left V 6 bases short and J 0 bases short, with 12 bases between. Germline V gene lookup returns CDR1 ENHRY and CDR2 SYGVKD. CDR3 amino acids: CAISTGTASGNTIYF. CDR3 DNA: TGTGCCATCAGCACAGGGACGGCCTCTGGAAACACCATATATTTT.

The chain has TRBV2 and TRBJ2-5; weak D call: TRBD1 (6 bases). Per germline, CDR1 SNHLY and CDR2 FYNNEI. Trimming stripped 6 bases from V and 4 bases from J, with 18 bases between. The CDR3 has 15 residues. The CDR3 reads CASSPRPDSRETQYF. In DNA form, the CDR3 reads TGTGCCAGCAGCCCTCGCCCGGACAGTCGAGAGACCCAGTACTTC.

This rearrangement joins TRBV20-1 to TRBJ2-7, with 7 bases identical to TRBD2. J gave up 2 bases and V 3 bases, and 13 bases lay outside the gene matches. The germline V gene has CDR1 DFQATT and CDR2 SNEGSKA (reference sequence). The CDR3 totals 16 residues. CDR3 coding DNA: TGCAGTGCTAGTCGATCTTCGGGAGGCCTTACCTACGAGCAGTACTTC. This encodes CSASRSSGGLTYEQYF.

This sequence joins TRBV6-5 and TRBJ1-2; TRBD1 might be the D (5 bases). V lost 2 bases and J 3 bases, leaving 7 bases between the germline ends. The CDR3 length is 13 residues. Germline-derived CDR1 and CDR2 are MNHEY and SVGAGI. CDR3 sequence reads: CASSYQGYYGYTF. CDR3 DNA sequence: TGTGCCAGCAGTTACCAGGGATACTATGGCTACACCTTC.

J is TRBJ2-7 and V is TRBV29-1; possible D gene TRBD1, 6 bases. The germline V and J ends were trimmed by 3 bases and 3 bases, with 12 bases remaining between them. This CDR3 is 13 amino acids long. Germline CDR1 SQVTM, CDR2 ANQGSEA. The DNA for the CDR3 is TGCAGCGTTGAGGATGGACAGCACTACGAGCAGTACTTC. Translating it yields CSVEDGQHYEQYF.

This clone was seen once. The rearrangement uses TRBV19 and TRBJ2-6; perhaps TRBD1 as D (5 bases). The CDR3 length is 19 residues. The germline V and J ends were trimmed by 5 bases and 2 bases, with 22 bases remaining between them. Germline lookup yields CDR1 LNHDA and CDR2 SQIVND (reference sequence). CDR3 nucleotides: TGTGCCAGTAGTTCCCGTCGGGTTACAGGTTCGACTGGGGCCAACGTCCTGACTTTC. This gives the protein CASSSRRVTGSTGANVLTF. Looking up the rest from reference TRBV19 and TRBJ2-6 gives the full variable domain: DGGITQSPKYLFRKEGQNVTLSCEQNLNHDAMYWYRQDPGQGLRLIYYSQIVNDFQKGDIAEGYSVSREKKESFPLTVTSAQKNPTAFYLCASSSRRVTGSTGANVLTFGAGSRLTVL.

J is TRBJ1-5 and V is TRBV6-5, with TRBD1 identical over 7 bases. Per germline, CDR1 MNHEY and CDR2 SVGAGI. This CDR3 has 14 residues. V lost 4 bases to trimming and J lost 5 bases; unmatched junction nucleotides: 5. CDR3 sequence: CASSLRQGDQPQHF. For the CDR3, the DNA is TGTGCCAGCAGTTTAAGACAGGGTGATCAGCCCCAGCATTTT.

The CDR3 coding sequence is TGTGCCAGCAGCTTAGCGCCCCACTCTTACGAGCAGTACTTC. Its protein is CASSLAPHSYEQYF. This chain connects TRBV7-9 to TRBJ2-7; D is undetermined. Trimming pared 0 bases from V and 4 bases from J, leaving 10 bases between. In germline, CDR1 is SEHNR, CDR2 FQNEAQ (reference sequence). This CDR3 has 14 amino acids.

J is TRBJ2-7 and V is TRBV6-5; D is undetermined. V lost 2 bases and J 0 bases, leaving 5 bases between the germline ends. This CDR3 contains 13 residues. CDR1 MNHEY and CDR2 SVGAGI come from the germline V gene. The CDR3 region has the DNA TGTGCCAGCAGTTACGGGGACTCCTACGAGCAGTACTTC. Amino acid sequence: CASSYGDSYEQYF.

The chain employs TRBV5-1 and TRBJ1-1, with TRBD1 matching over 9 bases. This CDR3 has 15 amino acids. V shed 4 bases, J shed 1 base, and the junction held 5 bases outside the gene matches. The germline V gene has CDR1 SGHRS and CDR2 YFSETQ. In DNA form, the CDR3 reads TGCGCCAGCAGCCCGGACAGGGGCGGGAACACTGAAGCTTTCTTT. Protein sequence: CASSPDRGGNTEAFF. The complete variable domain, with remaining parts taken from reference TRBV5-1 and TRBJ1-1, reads KAGVTQTPRYLIKTRGQQVTLSCSPISGHRSVSWYQQTPGQGLQFLFEYFSETQRNKGNFPGRFSGRQFSNSRSEMNVSTLELGDSALYLCASSPDRGGNTEAFFGQGTRLTVV.

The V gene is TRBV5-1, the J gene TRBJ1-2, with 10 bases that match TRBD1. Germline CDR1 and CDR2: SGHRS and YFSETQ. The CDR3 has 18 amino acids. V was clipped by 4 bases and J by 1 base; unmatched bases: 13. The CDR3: CASSAYGDRGLLNYGYTF. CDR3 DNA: TGCGCCAGCAGCGCGTATGGGGACAGGGGATTACTTAACTATGGCTACACCTTC.

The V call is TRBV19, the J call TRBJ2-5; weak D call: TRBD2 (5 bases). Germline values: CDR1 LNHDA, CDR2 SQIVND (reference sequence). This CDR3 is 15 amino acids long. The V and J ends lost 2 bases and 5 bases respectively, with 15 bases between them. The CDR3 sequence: CASSIRRGTRETQYF. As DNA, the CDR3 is TGTGCCAGTAGTATACGTCGCGGTACTAGGGAGACCCAGTACTTC.

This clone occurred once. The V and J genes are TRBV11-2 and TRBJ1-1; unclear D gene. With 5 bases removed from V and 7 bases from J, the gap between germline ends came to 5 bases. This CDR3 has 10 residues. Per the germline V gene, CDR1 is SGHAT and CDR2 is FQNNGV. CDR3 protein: CASSRDEAFF. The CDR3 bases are TGTGCCAGCAGCCGGGATGAAGCTTTCTTT.

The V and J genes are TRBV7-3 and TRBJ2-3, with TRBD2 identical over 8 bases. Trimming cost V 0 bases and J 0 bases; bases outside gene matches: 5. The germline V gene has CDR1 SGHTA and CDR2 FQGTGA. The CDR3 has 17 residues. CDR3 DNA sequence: TGTGCCAGCAGCTTAACGCGGGGGGTCCTGAGCACAGATACGCAGTATTTT. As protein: CASSLTRGVLSTDTQYF.

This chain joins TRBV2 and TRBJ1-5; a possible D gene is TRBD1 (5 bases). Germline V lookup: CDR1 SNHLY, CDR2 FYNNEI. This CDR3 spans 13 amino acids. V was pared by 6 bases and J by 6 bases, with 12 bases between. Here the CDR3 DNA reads TGTGCCAGCAGAGCGACAGCGGGTCAGCCCCAGCATTTT. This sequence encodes CASRATAGQPQHF.

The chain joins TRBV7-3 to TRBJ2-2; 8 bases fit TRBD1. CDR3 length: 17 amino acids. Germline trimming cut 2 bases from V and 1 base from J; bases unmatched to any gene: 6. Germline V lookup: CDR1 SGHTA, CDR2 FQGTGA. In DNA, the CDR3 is TGTGCCAGCAGCTTAGTGGGACAGGAGAAGAACACCGGGGAGCTGTTTTTT. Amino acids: CASSLVGQEKNTGELFF.

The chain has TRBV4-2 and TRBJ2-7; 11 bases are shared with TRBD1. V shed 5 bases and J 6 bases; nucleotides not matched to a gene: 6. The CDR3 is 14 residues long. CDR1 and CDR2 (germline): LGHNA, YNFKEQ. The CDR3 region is CASSSSGTGGEQYF. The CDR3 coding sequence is TGTGCCAGCAGCTCCTCCGGGACAGGGGGCGAGCAGTACTTC.

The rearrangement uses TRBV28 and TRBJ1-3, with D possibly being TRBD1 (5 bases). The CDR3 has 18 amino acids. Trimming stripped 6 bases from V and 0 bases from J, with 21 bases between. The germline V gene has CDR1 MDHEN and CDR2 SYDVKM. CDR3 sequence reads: CASRPTLGGRVSGNTIYF. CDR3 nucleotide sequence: TGTGCCAGCAGGCCGACCCTCGGCGGCAGGGTCTCTGGAAACACCATATATTTT.

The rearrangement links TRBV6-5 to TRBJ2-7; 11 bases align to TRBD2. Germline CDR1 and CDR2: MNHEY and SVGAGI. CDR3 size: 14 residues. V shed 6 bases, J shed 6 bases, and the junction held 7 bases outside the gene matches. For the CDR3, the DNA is TGTGCCAGCAGAATAGCGGGGGGGATCTCCGAGCAGTACTTC. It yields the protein CASRIAGGISEQYF.

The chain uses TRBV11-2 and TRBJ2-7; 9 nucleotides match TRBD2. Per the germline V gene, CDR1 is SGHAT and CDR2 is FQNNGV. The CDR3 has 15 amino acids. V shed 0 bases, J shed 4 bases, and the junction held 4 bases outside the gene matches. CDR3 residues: CASSLDAGGWYEQYF. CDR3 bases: TGTGCCAGCAGCTTAGATGCGGGAGGGTGGTACGAGCAGTACTTC.

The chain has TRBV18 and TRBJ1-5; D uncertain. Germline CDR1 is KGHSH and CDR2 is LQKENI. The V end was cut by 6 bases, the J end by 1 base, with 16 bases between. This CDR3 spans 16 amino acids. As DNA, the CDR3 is TGTGCCAGCTCCCCCTCCCTCCTTACAAGCAATCAGCCCCAGCATTTT. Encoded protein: CASSPSLLTSNQPQHF.

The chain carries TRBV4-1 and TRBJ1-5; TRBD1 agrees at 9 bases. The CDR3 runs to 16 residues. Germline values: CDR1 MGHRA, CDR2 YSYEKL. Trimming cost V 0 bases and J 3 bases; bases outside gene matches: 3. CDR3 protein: CASSQDGQGLNQPQHF. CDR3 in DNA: TGCGCCAGCAGCCAAGATGGACAGGGGCTCAATCAGCCCCAGCATTTT.

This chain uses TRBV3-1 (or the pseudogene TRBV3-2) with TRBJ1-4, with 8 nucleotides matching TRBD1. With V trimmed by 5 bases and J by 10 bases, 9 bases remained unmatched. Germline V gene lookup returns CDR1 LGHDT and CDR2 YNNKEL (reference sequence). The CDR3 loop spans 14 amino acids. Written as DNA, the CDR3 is TGTGCCAGCAGCTGGGAGACAGGGGACGGAAAACTGTTTTTT. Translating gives CASSWETGDGKLFF.

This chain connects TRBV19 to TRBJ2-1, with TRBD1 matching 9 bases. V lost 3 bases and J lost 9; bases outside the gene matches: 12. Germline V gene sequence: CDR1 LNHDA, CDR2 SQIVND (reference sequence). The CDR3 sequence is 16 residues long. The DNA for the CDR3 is TGTGCCAGTAGTATTTGGACAGGGGAAAGGCAAGGTGAGCAGTTCTTC. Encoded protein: CASSIWTGERQGEQFF.

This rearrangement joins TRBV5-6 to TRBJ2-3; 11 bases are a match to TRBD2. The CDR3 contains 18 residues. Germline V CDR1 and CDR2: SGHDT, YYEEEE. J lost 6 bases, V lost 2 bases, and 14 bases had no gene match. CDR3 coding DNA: TGTGCCAGCAGCTTTATGGGACTAGCGGATTCCACGAGGGATACGCAGTATTTT. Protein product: CASSFMGLADSTRDTQYF. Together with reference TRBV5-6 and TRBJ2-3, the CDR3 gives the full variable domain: DAGVTQSPTHLIKTRGQQVTLRCSPKSGHDTVSWYQQALGQGPQFIFQYYEEEERQRGNFPDRFSGHQFPNYSSELNVNALLLGDSALYLCASSFMGLADSTRDTQYFGPGTRLTVL.